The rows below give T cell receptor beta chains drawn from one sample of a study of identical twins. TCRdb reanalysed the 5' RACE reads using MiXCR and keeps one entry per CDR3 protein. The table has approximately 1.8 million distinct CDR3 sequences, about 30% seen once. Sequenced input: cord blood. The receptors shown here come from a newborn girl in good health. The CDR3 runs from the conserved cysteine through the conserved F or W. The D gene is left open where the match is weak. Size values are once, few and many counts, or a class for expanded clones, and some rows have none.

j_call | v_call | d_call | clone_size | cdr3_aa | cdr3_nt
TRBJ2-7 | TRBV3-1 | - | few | CASSQDPFSLVRGYEQYF | TGTGCCAGCAGCCAAGACCCCTTTAGCTTAGTGAGAGGCTACGAGCAGTACTTC
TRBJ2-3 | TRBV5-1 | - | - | CASSLGFGAGTDTQYF | -
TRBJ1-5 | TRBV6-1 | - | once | CASTAIRQENQPQHF | TGTGCCAGCACGGCTATTAGACAGGAAAATCAGCCCCAGCATTTT
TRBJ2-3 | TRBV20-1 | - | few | CSASPPDTQYF | TGCAGTGCTAGTCCGCCAGATACGCAGTATTTT
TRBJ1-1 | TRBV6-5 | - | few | CASSYSSGVPAFF | TGTGCCAGCAGTTACTCGAGCGGGGTCCCAGCTTTCTTT
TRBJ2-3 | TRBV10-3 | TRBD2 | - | CAISGAGLAGADTQYF | TGTGCCATCAGTGGCGCGGGACTAGCGGGAGCGGATACGCAGTATTTT
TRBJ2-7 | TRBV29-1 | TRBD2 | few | CSVEAGVGDWGYEQYF | TGCAGCGTCGAAGCGGGAGTGGGGGATTGGGGCTACGAGCAGTACTTC
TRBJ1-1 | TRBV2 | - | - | CASSEAHLAFF | TGTGCCAGCAGTGAAGCGCATCTAGCTTTCTTT
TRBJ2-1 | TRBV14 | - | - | CASSQEGRWSDEQFF | TGTGCCAGCAGCCAAGAAGGGAGATGGAGCGACGAGCAGTTCTTC
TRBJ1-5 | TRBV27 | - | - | CASSYNQFNQPQHF | TGTGCCAGCAGTTACAATCAATTCAATCAGCCCCAGCATTTT
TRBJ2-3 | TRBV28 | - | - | CATLTGTASTDTQYF | TGTGCCACCTTAACAGGGACCGCTAGCACAGATACGCAGTATTTT
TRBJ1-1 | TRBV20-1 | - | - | CSARVGSGAFF | TGCAGTGCTAGAGTAGGGTCGGGAGCTTTCTTT
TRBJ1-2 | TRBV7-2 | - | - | CASSTRYGYTF | TGTGCCAGCAGCACCCGCTATGGCTACACCTTC
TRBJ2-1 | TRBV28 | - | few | CASSSSDYYNEQFF | TGTGCCAGCAGTTCCTCCGACTACTACAATGAGCAGTTCTTC
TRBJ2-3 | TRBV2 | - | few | CASSEDGGRGADTQYF | TGTGCCAGCAGTGAAGACGGAGGGAGAGGCGCAGATACGCAGTATTTT
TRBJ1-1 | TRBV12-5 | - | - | CASGLVTGANTEAFF | TGTGCTAGTGGTTTGGTAACCGGAGCGAACACTGAAGCTTTCTTT
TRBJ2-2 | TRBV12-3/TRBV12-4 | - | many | CASSPGLNTGELFF | TGTGCCAGCAGTCCGGGACTTAACACCGGGGAGCTGTTTTTT
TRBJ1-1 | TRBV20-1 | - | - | CSARVVGTNTEAFF | TGCAGTGCTAGAGTGGTCGGGACGAACACTGAAGCTTTCTTT
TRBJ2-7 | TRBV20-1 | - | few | CSVTGGLSSYEQYF | TGCAGTGTCACTGGGGGCCTGAGCTCCTACGAGCAGTACTTC
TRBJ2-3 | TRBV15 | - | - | CATSRDSRTDTQYF | TGTGCCACCAGCAGAGATTCCCGTACAGATACGCAGTATTTT
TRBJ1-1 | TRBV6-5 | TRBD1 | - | CASSYLGTGTEAFF | TGTGCCAGCAGTTACCTGGGGACAGGCACTGAAGCTTTCTTT
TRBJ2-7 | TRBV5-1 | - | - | CASSLGTAFRSYEQYF | TGCGCCAGCAGCTTGGGGACAGCGTTTCGTTCTTACGAGCAGTACTTC
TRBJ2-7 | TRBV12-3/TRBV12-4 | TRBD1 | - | CASNLREAGGRPYEQYF | TGTGCCAGCAACTTAAGGGAAGCAGGGGGTAGGCCGTACGAGCAGTACTTC
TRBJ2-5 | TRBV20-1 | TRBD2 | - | CSARTSGRVETQYF | TGCAGTGCTAGGACTAGCGGGAGGGTGGAGACCCAGTACTTC
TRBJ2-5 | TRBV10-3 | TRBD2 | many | CAISPGLAGVSEQYF | TGTGCCATCAGTCCAGGACTAGCGGGAGTAAGTGAGCAGTACTTC
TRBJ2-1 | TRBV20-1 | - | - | CSASFISGPTTYNEQFF | TGCAGTGCTAGCTTCATTAGCGGTCCTACCACCTACAATGAGCAGTTCTTC
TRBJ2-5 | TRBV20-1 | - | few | CSASRHIESQYF | TGCAGTGCTAGTCGTCATATTGAGTCCCAGTACTTC
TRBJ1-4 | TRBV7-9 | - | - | CASSLVGTRDTTNEKLFF | TGTGCCAGCAGCTTAGTTGGGACCCGGGACACAACTAATGAAAAACTGTTTTTT
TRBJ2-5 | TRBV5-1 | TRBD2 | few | CASSLSPAGEETQYF | TGCGCCAGCAGCTTGTCTCCAGCGGGAGAAGAGACCCAGTACTTC
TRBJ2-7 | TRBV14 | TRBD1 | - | CASSYFDRGSYEQYF | TGTGCCAGCAGTTACTTCGACAGGGGCTCCTACGAGCAGTACTTC
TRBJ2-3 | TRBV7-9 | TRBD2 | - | CASSLNPSIGGGPTDTQYF | TGTGCCAGCAGCTTAAATCCCTCCATCGGGGGGGGACCCACAGATACGCAGTATTTT
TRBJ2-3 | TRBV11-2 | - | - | CASSLMGAYTDTQYF | TGTGCCAGCAGCTTAATGGGGGCCTACACAGATACGCAGTATTTT
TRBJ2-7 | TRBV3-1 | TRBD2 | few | CASSPPAGFTYNEQYF | TGTGCCAGCAGCCCACCAGCGGGATTCACCTACAATGAGCAGTACTTC
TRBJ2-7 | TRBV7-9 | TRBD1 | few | CASSFPGQGSYEQYF | TGTGCCAGCAGCTTTCCGGGACAGGGCTCCTACGAGCAGTACTTC
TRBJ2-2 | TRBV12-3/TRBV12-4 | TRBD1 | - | CASSLAAYRDRGYGELFF | TGTGCCAGCAGTTTAGCGGCTTACCGGGACAGAGGTTACGGGGAGCTGTTTTTT
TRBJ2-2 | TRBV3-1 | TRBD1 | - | CASSRRQGLTGELFF | TGTGCCAGCAGCCGGCGACAGGGGTTAACCGGGGAGCTGTTTTTT
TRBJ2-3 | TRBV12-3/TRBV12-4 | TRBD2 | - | CAIKTGTSGRLSTDTQYF | TGTGCCATCAAAACCGGGACTAGCGGGAGGCTTAGCACAGATACGCAGTATTTT